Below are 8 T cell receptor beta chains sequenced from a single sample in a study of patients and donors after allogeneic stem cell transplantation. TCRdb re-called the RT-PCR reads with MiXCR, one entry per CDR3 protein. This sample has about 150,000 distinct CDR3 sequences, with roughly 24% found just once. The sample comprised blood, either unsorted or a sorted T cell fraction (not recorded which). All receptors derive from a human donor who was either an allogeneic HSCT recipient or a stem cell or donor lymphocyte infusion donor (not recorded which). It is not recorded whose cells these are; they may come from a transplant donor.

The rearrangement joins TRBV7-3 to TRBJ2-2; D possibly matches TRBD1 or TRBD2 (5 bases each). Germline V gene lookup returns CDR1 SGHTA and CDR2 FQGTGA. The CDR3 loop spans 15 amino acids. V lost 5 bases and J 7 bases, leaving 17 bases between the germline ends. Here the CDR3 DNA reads TGTGCCAGCAGCGACAGCCGAAGCGGAGGCGGGGAGCTGTTTTTT. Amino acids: CASSDSRSGGGELFF.

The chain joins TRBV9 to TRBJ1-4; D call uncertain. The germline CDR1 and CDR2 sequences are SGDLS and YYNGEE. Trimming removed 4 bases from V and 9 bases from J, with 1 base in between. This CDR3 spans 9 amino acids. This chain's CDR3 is CASSQKLFF. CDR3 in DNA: TGTGCCAGCAGCCAAAAACTGTTTTTT.

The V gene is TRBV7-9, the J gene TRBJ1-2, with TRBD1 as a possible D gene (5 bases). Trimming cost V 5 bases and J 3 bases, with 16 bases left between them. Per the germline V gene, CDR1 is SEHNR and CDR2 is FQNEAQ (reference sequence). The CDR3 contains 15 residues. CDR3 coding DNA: TGTGCCAGCAGCCCATCGGGACCTCGAGACTATGGCTACACCTTC. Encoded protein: CASSPSGPRDYGYTF.

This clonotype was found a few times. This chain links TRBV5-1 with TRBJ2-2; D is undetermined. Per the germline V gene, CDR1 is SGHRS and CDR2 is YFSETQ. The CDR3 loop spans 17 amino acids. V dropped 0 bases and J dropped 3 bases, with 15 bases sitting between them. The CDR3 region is CASSLVARQQYTGELFF. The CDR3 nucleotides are TGCGCCAGCAGCTTGGTGGCCAGACAACAGTACACCGGGGAGCTGTTTTTT. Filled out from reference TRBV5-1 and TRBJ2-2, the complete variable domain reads KAGVTQTPRYLIKTRGQQVTLSCSPISGHRSVSWYQQTPGQGLQFLFEYFSETQRNKGNFPGRFSGRQFSNSRSEMNVSTLELGDSALYLCASSLVARQQYTGELFFGEGSRLTVL.

CDR3 sequence (DNA): TGTGCCAGCAGCGTAGGGTTCAGGACCTCCTACGAGCAGTACTTC. This gives the protein CASSVGFRTSYEQYF. The chain links TRBV9 to TRBJ2-7, with no clear D. Germline CDR1 reads SGDLS; CDR2 reads YYNGEE. The CDR3 sequence is 15 residues long. Trimming pared 0 bases from V and 0 bases from J, leaving 10 bases between.

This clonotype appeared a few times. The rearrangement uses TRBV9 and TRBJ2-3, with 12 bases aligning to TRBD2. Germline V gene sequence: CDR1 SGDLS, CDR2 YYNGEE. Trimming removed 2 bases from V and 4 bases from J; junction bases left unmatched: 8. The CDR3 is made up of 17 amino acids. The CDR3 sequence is CASSVPRLAGVADTQYF. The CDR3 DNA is TGTGCCAGCAGCGTCCCCCGACTAGCGGGAGTTGCAGATACGCAGTATTTT. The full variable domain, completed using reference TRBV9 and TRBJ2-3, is DSGVTQTPKHLITATGQRVTLRCSPRSGDLSVYWYQQSLDQGLQFLIQYYNGEERAKGNILERFSAQQFPDLHSELNLSSLELGDSALYFCASSVPRLAGVADTQYFGPGTRLTVL.

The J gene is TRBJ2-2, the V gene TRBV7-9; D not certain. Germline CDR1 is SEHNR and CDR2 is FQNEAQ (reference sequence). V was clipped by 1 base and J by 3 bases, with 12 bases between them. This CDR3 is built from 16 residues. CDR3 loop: CASSLEDLPDTGELFF. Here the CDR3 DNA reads TGTGCCAGCAGCTTAGAGGACCTCCCGGACACCGGGGAGCTGTTTTTT.

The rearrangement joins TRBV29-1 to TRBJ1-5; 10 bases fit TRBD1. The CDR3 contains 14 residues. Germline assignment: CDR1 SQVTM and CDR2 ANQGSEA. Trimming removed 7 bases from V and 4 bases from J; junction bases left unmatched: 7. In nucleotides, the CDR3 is TGCAGCGCGGGACAGGGGAATTCTAATCAGCCCCAGCATTTT. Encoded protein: CSAGQGNSNQPQHF. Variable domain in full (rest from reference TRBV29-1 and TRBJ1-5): SAVISQKPSRDICQRGTSLTIQCQVDSQVTMMFWYRQQPGQSLTLIATANQGSEATYESGFVIDKFPISRPNLTFSTLTVSNMSPEDSSIYLCSAGQGNSNQPQHFGDGTRLSIL.